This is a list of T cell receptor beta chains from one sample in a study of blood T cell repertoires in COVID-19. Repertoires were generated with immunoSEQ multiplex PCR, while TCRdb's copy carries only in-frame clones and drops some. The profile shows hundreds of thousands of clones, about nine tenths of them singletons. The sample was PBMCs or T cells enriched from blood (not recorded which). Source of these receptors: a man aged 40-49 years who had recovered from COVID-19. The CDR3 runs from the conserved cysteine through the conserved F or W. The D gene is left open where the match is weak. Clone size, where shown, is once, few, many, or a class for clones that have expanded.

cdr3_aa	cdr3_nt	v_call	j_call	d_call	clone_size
CASSQVLTSDEQYF	TGTGCCAGCAGCCAAGTTTTAACTAGCGACGAGCAGTACTTC	TRBV3-1/TRBV3-2	TRBJ2-7	TRBD2	.
CASIALGDGLYYEQYF	TGTGCCAGCATCGCACTTGGGGACGGACTATACTACGAGCAGTACTTC	TRBV2	TRBJ2-7	.	few
CASSLTGTQETQYF	TGTGCCAGCAGCCTGACAGGGACCCAAGAGACCCAGTACTTC	TRBV28	TRBJ2-5	TRBD1	.
CAWAPGGRVTDTQYF	TGTGCCTGGGCCCCTGGGGGGAGGGTAACAGATACGCAGTATTTT	TRBV30	TRBJ2-3	TRBD2	.
CAIRGQGVEKLFF	TGTGCCATCAGGGGGCAGGGGGTTGAAAAACTGTTTTTT	TRBV10-3	TRBJ1-4	TRBD1	.
CASSLTGGTNYGYTF	TGTGCCAGCAGCTTGACAGGGGGTACCAACTATGGCTACACCTTC	TRBV5-5	TRBJ1-2	TRBD1	.
CASSQRDRAVYEQYF	TGCGCCAGCAGTCAAAGGGACAGGGCGGTCTACGAGCAGTACTTC	TRBV23-1	TRBJ2-7	TRBD1	.
CASSLLAGVRAGELFF	TGTGCCAGCAGCCTACTAGCGGGAGTAAGAGCCGGGGAGCTGTTTTTT	TRBV5-4	TRBJ2-2	TRBD2	.
CASSYPPNFAPEAFF	TGTGCCAGCAGTTACCCCCCTAATTTTGCCCCTGAAGCTTTCTTT	TRBV6-5	TRBJ1-1	.	once
CASSTNRMSSYNSPLHF	TGTGCCAGCAGTACCAACAGGATGAGCTCCTATAATTCACCCCTCCACTTT	TRBV27	TRBJ1-6	.	.
CASSPGGNGNTIYF	TGTGCCAGCTCACCAGGGGGGAATGGAAACACCATATATTTT	TRBV18	TRBJ1-3	.	.
CASSLVWDRTYEQYF	TGTGCCAGCAGCTTAGTCTGGGACAGAACCTACGAGCAGTACTTC	TRBV7-6	TRBJ2-7	TRBD1	.
CASSQTGAHTEAFF	TGTGCCAGCAGCCAGACAGGGGCGCACACTGAAGCTTTCTTT	TRBV7-6	TRBJ1-1	TRBD1	.
CASTLGLARVTDTQYF	TGTGCCAGCACTCTGGGACTAGCGAGGGTAACAGATACGCAGTATTTT	TRBV28	TRBJ2-3	TRBD2	once
CASSGAELGKLFF	TGTGCCAGTTCGGGAGCAGAGCTGGGAAAACTGTTTTTT	TRBV19	TRBJ1-4	.	.
CASSTPGTASGYEQFF	TGTGCCAGCAGTACGCCAGGGACAGCGTCCGGATATGAGCAGTTCTTC	TRBV28	TRBJ2-1	TRBD1	.
CASSPQGGGLQETQYF	TGTGCCAGCTCACCACAGGGAGGGGGACTCCAAGAGACCCAGTACTTC	TRBV18	TRBJ2-5	.	.
CASSFSGTGYYGYTF	TGTGCCAGCAGCTTTAGTGGGACAGGGTACTATGGCTACACCTTC	TRBV7-9	TRBJ1-2	TRBD1	.
CASSLFRGWGNQPQHF	TGTGCCAGCAGCTTATTTAGGGGGTGGGGCAATCAGCCCCAGCATTTT	TRBV7-8	TRBJ1-5	.	.
CASQLAGTDTQYF	TGTGCCAGTCAATTAGCGGGCACAGATACGCAGTATTTT	TRBV6-5	TRBJ2-3	.	.
CASSLQGAGYEQYF	TGTGCCAGCAGTTTACAGGGGGCCGGATACGAGCAGTACTTC	TRBV6-5	TRBJ2-7	TRBD1	.
CASSLQGAGTDTQYF	TGTGCCAGCAGTTTACAGGGGGCGGGCACAGATACGCAGTATTTT	TRBV27	TRBJ2-3	TRBD1	.
CAWSLTGGDYGYTF	TGTGCCTGGAGCCTGACAGGGGGCGACTATGGCTACACCTTC	TRBV30	TRBJ1-2	TRBD1	.
CASSLSGNSYEQYF	TGCGCCAGCAGCCTTAGCGGGAACTCCTACGAGCAGTACTTC	TRBV5-1	TRBJ2-7	TRBD2	.
CASRRGRANYGYTF	TGTGCCAGCAGACGAGGGCGAGCTAACTATGGCTACACCTTC	TRBV25-1	TRBJ1-2	.	.
CASGLVPTRANNEQFF	TGTGCTAGTGGTTTGGTACCGACAAGAGCTAACAATGAGCAGTTCTTC	TRBV12-5	TRBJ2-1	.	.
CASSLRRASGGASTDTQYF	TGTGCCAGCAGCCTCCGGCGGGCTAGCGGGGGGGCTAGCACAGATACGCAGTATTTT	TRBV7-2	TRBJ2-3	TRBD2	.
CASSQDTGLAGGNQETQYF	TGTGCCAGCAGCCAAGATACGGGACTAGCGGGGGGAAACCAAGAGACCCAGTACTTC	TRBV14	TRBJ2-5	TRBD2	.
CASSGITGVANTGELFF	TGCGCCAGCAGCGGCATTACAGGGGTCGCGAACACCGGGGAGCTGTTTTTT	TRBV5-1	TRBJ2-2	TRBD1	once
CASNTPRDTQYF	TGTGCCAGTAACACGCCGCGGGATACGCAGTATTTT	TRBV19	TRBJ2-3	.	.
CASSGPRSGVRDSRTDTQYF	TGCGCCAGCAGCGGCCCGCGGTCCGGTGTGCGGGACTCCCGCACAGATACGCAGTATTTT	TRBV5-1	TRBJ2-3	.	.
CASSPPGGRGNEQFF	TGTGCCAGCTCACCACCCGGGGGGCGGGGCAATGAGCAGTTCTTC	TRBV18	TRBJ2-1	.	.
CASSIDRGLGEQFF	TGTGCCAGTAGTATTGACAGGGGGCTAGGTGAGCAGTTCTTC	TRBV19	TRBJ2-1	TRBD1	.
CASSPSGTAYGYTF	TGTGCCAGCAGCCCCTCCGGGACAGCCTATGGCTACACCTTC	TRBV9	TRBJ1-2	TRBD1	once
CATRGTVRYQETQYF	TGTGCCACCCGGGGAACAGTTAGGTACCAAGAGACCCAGTACTTC	TRBV15	TRBJ2-5	.	.
CAIRQATDEQFF	TGTGCCATTCGACAGGCAACTGATGAGCAGTTCTTC	TRBV10-3	TRBJ2-1	.	once
CANQGANTNEQFF	TGTGCCAATCAGGGGGCTAACACCAATGAGCAGTTCTTC	TRBV18	TRBJ2-1	TRBD1	.
CATAGQGLSWETQYF	TGTGCCACCGCTGGACAGGGTTTAAGTTGGGAGACCCAGTACTTC	TRBV27	TRBJ2-5	TRBD1	.
CASSLGQRSSF	TGTGCCAGCAGCTTGGGGCAGCGAAGCTCCTTT	TRBV11-2	TRBJ1-1	.	.
CASSFEGGGNQPQHF	TGTGCCAGCAGTTTCGAAGGGGGAGGGAATCAGCCCCAGCATTTT	TRBV27	TRBJ1-5	.	.
CASSSQAGTEAFF	TGTGCCAGCAGCTCACAGGCGGGGACTGAAGCTTTCTTT	TRBV5-5	TRBJ1-1	.	.
CASSGTVNTGELFF	TGTGCCAGCAGCGGGACAGTAAACACCGGGGAGCTGTTTTTT	TRBV5-4	TRBJ2-2	TRBD1	once
CASSYSRTANYGYTF	TGTGCCAGCAGTTACTCAAGGACAGCTAACTATGGCTACACCTTC	TRBV6-2/TRBV6-3	TRBJ1-2	.	once
CASSIAFWGLIGNTIYF	TGTGCCAGTAGTATAGCGTTTTGGGGGCTCATTGGAAACACCATATATTTT	TRBV19	TRBJ1-3	.	.
CATSDPGLAGGNEQFF	TGTGCCACCAGTGATCCCGGACTAGCGGGGGGCAATGAGCAGTTCTTC	TRBV24-1	TRBJ2-1	TRBD2	.
CASSQDLAGALNEQFF	TGTGCCAGCAGCCAAGATCTGGCGGGAGCCCTCAATGAGCAGTTCTTC	TRBV3-1/TRBV3-2	TRBJ2-1	TRBD2	.
CASSFGTGGSGNTIYF	TGTGCCAGCAGCTTTGGGACAGGGGGATCTGGAAACACCATATATTTT	TRBV5-6	TRBJ1-3	TRBD1	few
CASSSFGTSGINGELFF	TGTGCCAGCAGCTCCTTCGGGACTAGCGGGATAAACGGGGAGCTGTTTTTT	TRBV4-2	TRBJ2-2	TRBD2	.
CAWSQGWTEAFF	TGTGCCTGGAGCCAGGGGTGGACTGAAGCTTTCTTT	TRBV30	TRBJ1-1	.	.
CASSPRTGGADTQYF	TGTGCCAGCAGCCCTCGGACAGGGGGAGCAGATACGCAGTATTTT	TRBV11-3	TRBJ2-3	TRBD1	.
CASSWTGGLNDNEQFF	TGTGCCAGTAGTTGGACAGGGGGGCTCAACGACAATGAGCAGTTCTTC	TRBV19	TRBJ2-1	TRBD1	.
CASSQPQGASGYTF	TGTGCCAGCAGCCAACCACAGGGGGCATCTGGCTACACCTTC	TRBV3-1/TRBV3-2	TRBJ1-2	TRBD1	.
CASSLPSTGTGEGYTF	TGTGCCAGCAGTTTACCATCTACCGGGACAGGGGAAGGCTACACCTTC	TRBV27	TRBJ1-2	TRBD1	many
CASVGQGTYNEQFF	TGTGCTAGTGTAGGTCAGGGGACCTACAATGAGCAGTTCTTC	TRBV12-5	TRBJ2-1	.	.